This TCR beta chain came from a study of T cells in Graves' hyperthyroidism and ophthalmopathy. Broader study findings: A 13 V-J signature model discriminated ophthalmopathy versus stable hyperthyroidism. The model forecast ophthalmopathy, anticipating it by a median around 6.5 months before onset.

This clonotype appeared many times. Its antigen is as yet unknown. Amplification yielded TCR beta CDR3 regions, with RNA transcripts as the source. When the TCR CDR3 underwent first-round RT-PCR, the HTBI primer set was used. TCRdb recomputed calls from the multiplex PCR reads with MiXCR, one row per CDR3 protein. The table includes approximately 510,000 distinct CDR3 sequences, 46% detected once. The germline V gene encodes CDR1 DFQATT and CDR2 SNEGSKA (reference sequence). The ends were cut back, 3 bases at V and 2 bases at J, with 14 bases in the middle. There are 16 residues in the CDR3. The J gene is TRBJ1-6, the V gene TRBV20-1; D gene unclear. This sequence was found in an adult woman with Graves' disease, either hyperthyroidism or ophthalmopathy (not recorded which). Sequencing was carried out using peripheral blood or thyroid tissue (not recorded which). The CDR3 bases are TGCAGTGCTAGCTATAGTCCGGACCCCTATAATTCACCCCTCCACTTT. Its translation is CSASYSPDPYNSPLHF.